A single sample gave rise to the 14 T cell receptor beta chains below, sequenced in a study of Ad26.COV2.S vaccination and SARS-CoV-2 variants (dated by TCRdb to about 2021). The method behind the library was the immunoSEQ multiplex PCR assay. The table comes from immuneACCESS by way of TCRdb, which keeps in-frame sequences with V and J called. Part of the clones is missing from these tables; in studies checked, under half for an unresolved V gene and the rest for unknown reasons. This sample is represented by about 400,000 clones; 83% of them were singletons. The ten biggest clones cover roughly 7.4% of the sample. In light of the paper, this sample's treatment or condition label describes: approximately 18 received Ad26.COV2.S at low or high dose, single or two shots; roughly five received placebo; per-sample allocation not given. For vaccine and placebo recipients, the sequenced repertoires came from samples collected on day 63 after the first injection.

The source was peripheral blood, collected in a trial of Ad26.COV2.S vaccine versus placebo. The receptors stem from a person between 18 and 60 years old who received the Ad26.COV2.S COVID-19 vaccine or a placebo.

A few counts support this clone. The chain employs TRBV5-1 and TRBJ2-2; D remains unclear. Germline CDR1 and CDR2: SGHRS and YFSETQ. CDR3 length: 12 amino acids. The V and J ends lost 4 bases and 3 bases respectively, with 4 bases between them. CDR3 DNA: TGCGCCAGCAGCGCACACACCGGGGAGCTGTTTTTT. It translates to CASSAHTGELFF.

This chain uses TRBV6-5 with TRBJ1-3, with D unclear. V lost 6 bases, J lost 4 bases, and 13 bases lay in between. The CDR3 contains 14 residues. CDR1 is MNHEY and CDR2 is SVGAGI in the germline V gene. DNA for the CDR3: TGTGCCAGCAGCCCCGGGAGGGTGGGAAACACCATATATTTT. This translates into CASSPGRVGNTIYF.

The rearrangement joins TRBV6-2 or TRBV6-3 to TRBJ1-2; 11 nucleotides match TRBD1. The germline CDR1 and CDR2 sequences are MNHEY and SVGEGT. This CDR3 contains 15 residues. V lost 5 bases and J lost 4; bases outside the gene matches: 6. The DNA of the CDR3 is TGTGCCAGCAGTACCGGGACAGGGGGTAGCTATGGCTACACCTTC. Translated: CASSTGTGGSYGYTF.

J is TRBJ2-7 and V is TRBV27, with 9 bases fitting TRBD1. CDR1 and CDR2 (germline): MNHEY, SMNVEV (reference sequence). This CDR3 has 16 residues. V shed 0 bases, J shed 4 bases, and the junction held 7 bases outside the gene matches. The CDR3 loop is CASSLSVTGGVYEQYF. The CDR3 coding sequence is TGTGCCAGCAGTTTATCCGTCACAGGGGGCGTTTACGAGCAGTACTTC.

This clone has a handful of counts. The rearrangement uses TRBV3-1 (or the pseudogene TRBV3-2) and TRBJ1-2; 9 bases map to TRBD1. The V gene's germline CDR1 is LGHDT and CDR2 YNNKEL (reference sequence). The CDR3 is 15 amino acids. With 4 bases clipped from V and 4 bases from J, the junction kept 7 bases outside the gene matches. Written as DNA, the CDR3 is TGTGCCAGCAGCCTTGGGACAGGGCAGGGCTATGGCTACACCTTC. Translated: CASSLGTGQGYGYTF.

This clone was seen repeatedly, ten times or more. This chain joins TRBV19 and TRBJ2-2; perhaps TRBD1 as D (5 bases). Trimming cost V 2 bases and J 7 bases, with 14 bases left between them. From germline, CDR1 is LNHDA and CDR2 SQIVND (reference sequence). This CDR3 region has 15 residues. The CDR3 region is CASSIRRQGVGELFF. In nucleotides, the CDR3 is TGTGCCAGTAGTATAAGGCGTCAGGGTGTCGGGGAGCTGTTTTTT.

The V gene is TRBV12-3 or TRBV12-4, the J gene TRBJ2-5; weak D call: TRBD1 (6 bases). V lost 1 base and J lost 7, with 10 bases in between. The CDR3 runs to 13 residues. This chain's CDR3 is CASSLGPRGTQYF. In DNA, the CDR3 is TGTGCCAGCAGTTTAGGTCCCAGGGGGACCCAGTACTTC.

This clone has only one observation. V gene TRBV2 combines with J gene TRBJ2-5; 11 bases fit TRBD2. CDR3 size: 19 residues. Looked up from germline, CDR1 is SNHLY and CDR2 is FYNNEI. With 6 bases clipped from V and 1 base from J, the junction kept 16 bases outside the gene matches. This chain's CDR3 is CASSTPGLAALGFQETQYF. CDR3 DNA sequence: TGTGCCAGCAGCACTCCGGGACTAGCGGCCCTGGGGTTCCAAGAGACCCAGTACTTC.

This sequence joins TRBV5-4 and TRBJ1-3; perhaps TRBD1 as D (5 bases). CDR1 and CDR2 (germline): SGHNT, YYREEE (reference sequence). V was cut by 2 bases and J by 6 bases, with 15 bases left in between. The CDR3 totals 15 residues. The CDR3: CASSFRDGVLNTIYF. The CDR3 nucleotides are TGTGCCAGCAGCTTTCGGGACGGAGTTTTAAACACCATATATTTT.

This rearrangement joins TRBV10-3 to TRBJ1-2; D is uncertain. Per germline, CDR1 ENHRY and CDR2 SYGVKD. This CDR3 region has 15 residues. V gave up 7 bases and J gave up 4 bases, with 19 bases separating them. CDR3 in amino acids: CAITMGPVNGYGYTF. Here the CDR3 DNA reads TGTGCCATCACCATGGGCCCGGTGAACGGCTATGGCTACACCTTC.

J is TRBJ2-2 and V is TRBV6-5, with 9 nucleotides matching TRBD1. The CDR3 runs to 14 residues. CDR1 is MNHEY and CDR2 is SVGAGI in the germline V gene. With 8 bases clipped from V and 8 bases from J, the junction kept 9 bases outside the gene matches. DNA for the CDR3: TGTGCCAGCCTCCGGGGACAGGGACTGGGGGAGCTGTTTTTT. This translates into CASLRGQGLGELFF.

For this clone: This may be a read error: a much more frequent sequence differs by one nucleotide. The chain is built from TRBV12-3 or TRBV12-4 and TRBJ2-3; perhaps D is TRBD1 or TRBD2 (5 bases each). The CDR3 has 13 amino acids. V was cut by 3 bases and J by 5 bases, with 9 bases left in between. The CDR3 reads CASSFREKDTQYF. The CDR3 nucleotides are TGTGCCAGCAGTTTCAGGGAGAAAGATACGCAGTATTTT.

The CDR3 coding sequence is TGTGCCAGTAGGCTACAGGGATCAGTGTATGGCTACACCTTC. It codes for CASRLQGSVYGYTF. The chain has TRBV19 and TRBJ1-2; possibly TRBD1 for D (6 bases). CDR1 and CDR2 (germline): LNHDA, SQIVND (reference sequence). CDR3 length: 14 residues. V lost 6 bases and J 5 bases, leaving 16 bases between the germline ends.

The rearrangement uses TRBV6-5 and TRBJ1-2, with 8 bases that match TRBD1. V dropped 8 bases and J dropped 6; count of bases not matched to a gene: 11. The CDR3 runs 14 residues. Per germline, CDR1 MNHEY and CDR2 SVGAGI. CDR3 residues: CASYRPGGFDGYTF. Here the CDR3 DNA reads TGTGCCAGCTATCGCCCAGGGGGCTTCGATGGCTACACCTTC.